Below, one TCR beta chain is given with its context. Authors' analysis steps: Amplification with reference gene primers provided the estimates of nucleated cell counts. The assay was immunoSEQ multiplex PCR, and TCRdb's table has in-frame clones only and misses some. V and J calls and clone size are those listed in that table; D and trimming were worked out from the DNA. The sample lists over 100,000 clones, less than 85% occurring once. V was clipped by 7 bases and J by 4 bases, with 14 bases between them. Per germline, CDR1 MDHEN and CDR2 SYDVKM. The CDR3 covers 14 residues. The sample originates from a study of blood T cell repertoires in COVID-19.

The rearrangement uses TRBV28 and TRBJ1-5; D ambiguous. The source of this sequence is a woman aged 60-75 years with acute or convalescent COVID-19. The sequenced sample consisted of peripheral blood. The CDR3 DNA reads TGTGCCAGCACCTCCCGGCCGGGGAATCAGCCCCAGCATTTT. Translating it yields CASTSRPGNQPQHF.